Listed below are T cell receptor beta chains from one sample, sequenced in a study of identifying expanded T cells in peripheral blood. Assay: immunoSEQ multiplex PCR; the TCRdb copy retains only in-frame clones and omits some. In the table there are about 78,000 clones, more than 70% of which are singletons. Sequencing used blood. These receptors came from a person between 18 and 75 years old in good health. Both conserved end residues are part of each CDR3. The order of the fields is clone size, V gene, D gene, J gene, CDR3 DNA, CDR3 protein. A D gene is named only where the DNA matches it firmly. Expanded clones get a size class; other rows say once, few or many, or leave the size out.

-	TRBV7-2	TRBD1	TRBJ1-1	TGTGCCAGCAGCTGGCTTCAGGGTGGGGGGACAGGTGAAGCTTTCTTT	CASSWLQGGGTGEAFF
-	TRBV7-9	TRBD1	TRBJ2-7	TGTGCCAGCAGCTTAGAGACAGGGACGACGTACGAGCAGTACTTC	CASSLETGTTYEQYF
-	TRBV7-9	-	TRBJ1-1	TGTGCCAGCAGCCTGGTAGTGAACACTGAAGCTTTCTTT	CASSLVVNTEAFF
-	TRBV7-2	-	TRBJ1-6	TGTGCCAGCAGCTCCCCCGCCGGGAGGAGCTCCTATAATTCACCCCTCCACTTT	CASSSPAGRSSYNSPLHF
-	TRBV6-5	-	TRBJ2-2	TGTGCCAGCAGTTACTCATGGAACACCGGGGAGCTGTTTTTT	CASSYSWNTGELFF
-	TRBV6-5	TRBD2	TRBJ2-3	TGTGCCAGCAGTAGGACTAGCGGGTTCACAGATACGCAGTATTTT	CASSRTSGFTDTQYF
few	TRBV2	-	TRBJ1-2	TGTGCCAGCAACAACAGGGCAGGAGGCTACACCTTC	CASNNRAGGYTF
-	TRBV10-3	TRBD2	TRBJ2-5	TGTGCCATCAGTGGACAGCGGGGGCGGCAGGAGACCCAGTACTTC	CAISGQRGRQETQYF
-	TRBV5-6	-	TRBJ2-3	TGTGCCACCCAGGGGCTGTTAGGGGATACGCAGTATTTT	CATQGLLGDTQYF
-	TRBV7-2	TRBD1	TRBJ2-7	TGTGCCAGCAGCCCCGGACAGGGGACCTACGAGCAGTACTTC	CASSPGQGTYEQYF
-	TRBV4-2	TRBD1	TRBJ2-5	TGTGCCAGCAGCCAAGGCTTGGGACAGAGCAAGATCTATACAGAGACCCAGTACTTC	CASSQGLGQSKIYTETQYF
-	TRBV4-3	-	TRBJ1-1	TGCGCCAGCAGCCAAGAACCCAAGGGGAACACTGAAGCTTTCTTT	CASSQEPKGNTEAFF
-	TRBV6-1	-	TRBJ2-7	TGTGCCAGCAGTGAAACGCACTCTACAGGAATACTAAACGAGCAGTACTTC	CASSETHSTGILNEQYF
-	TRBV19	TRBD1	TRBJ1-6	TGTGCCAGTACCCCGACAGGGATAAATTCACCCCTCCACTTT	CASTPTGINSPLHF
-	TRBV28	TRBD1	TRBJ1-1	TGTGCCAGCAGTGCCTACGGACAGGGGGTAGCGCGCACTGAAGCTTTCTTT	CASSAYGQGVARTEAFF
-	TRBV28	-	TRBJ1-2	TGTGCCAGCAGTTTCGGCGGAGAAAACTATGGCTACACCTTC	CASSFGGENYGYTF